The 9 T cell receptor beta chains listed next were all sequenced from one sample in a study of blood T cell repertoires in COVID-19. Here immunoSEQ multiplex PCR was the method, and the copy in TCRdb shows in-frame clones only, minus some. The sample contains about 170,000 clones, about 74% of which appear only once. Sequenced sample: peripheral blood. The receptor source for this set is an elderly woman with acute or convalescent COVID-19.

The rearrangement joins TRBV6-1 to TRBJ1-5; D not certain. The CDR3 is made up of 13 amino acids. Looked up from germline, CDR1 is MNHNS and CDR2 is SASEGT. V lost 2 bases, J lost 1 base, and 3 bases lay in between. The CDR3: CASSERSNQPQHF. The CDR3 bases are TGTGCCAGCAGTGAACGGAGCAATCAGCCCCAGCATTTT.

In DNA form, the CDR3 reads TGCAGCGTTGCCCTCGGACAGCTATCCTACGAGCAGTACTTC. As protein: CSVALGQLSYEQYF. The V call is TRBV29-1, the J call TRBJ2-7; possibly TRBD1 for D (6 bases). From germline, CDR1 is SQVTM and CDR2 ANQGSEA. V dropped 4 bases and J dropped 1 base, with 14 bases sitting between them. This CDR3 region has 14 residues.

V usage is TRBV9 and J usage is TRBJ1-5, with D possibly being TRBD1 (6 bases). Germline values: CDR1 SGDLS, CDR2 YYNGEE. V lost 3 bases to trimming and J lost 3 bases, with 13 bases between them. The CDR3 has 15 residues. Written as DNA, the CDR3 is TGTGCCAGCAGCGGAGCGGGACAACCCAATCAGCCCCAGCATTTT. Protein: CASSGAGQPNQPQHF.

This chain uses TRBV28 with TRBJ2-3; the match to TRBD2 covers 8 bases. The CDR3 is made up of 15 amino acids. Germline lookup yields CDR1 MDHEN and CDR2 SYDVKM. Trimming cost V 7 bases and J 1 base; bases outside gene matches: 7. This chain's CDR3 is CASTTLAGRTDTQYF. The CDR3 nucleotides read TGTGCCAGCACAACTCTAGCGGGCCGCACAGATACGCAGTATTTT. The complete variable domain, with remaining parts taken from reference TRBV28 and TRBJ2-3, reads DVKVTQSSRYLVKRTGEKVFLECVQDMDHENMFWYRQDPGLGLRLIYFSYDVKMKEKGDIPEGYSVSREKKERFSLILESASTNQTSMYLCASTTLAGRTDTQYFGPGTRLTVL.

The gene calls are TRBV5-6 and TRBJ2-7, with 7 bases lining up with TRBD1. Germline assignment: CDR1 SGHDT and CDR2 YYEEEE. The CDR3 totals 15 residues. V shed 3 bases and J 2 bases; nucleotides not matched to a gene: 8. CDR3 bases: TGTGCCAGCAGCTCCTTGACAGGGAACGCCTACGAGCAGTACTTC. As protein: CASSSLTGNAYEQYF.

The chain combines TRBV28 with TRBJ1-3; TRBD1 matches at 7 bases. With 7 bases clipped from V and 2 bases from J, the junction kept 5 bases outside the gene matches. In germline, CDR1 is MDHEN, CDR2 SYDVKM. The CDR3 sequence is 14 residues long. The CDR3 DNA reads as TGTGCCAGCAACCTGGGACAGACTGGAAACACCATATATTTT. Translated, it gives CASNLGQTGNTIYF. Full variable domain (outside the CDR3, taken from reference TRBV28 and TRBJ1-3): DVKVTQSSRYLVKRTGEKVFLECVQDMDHENMFWYRQDPGLGLRLIYFSYDVKMKEKGDIPEGYSVSREKKERFSLILESASTNQTSMYLCASNLGQTGNTIYFGEGSWLTVV.

This clone has just one count. The rearrangement uses TRBV27 and TRBJ2-1; D might be TRBD2 (6 bases). V was pared by 3 bases and J by 2 bases, with 11 bases between. The germline V gene has CDR1 MNHEY and CDR2 SMNVEV (reference sequence). The CDR3 totals 15 residues. This chain's CDR3 is CASSFEAGPYNEQFF. The CDR3, as DNA: TGTGCCAGCAGTTTTGAGGCGGGACCCTACAATGAGCAGTTCTTC.

The J gene is TRBJ2-1, the V gene TRBV6-2 or TRBV6-3; D possibly corresponds to TRBD2 (5 bases). The germline V and J ends were trimmed by 4 bases and 3 bases, with 7 bases remaining between them. This CDR3 spans 13 amino acids. Germline-derived CDR1 and CDR2 are MNHEY and SVGEGT. The CDR3 here is CASSFGNYNEQFF. The CDR3, as DNA: TGTGCCAGCAGTTTCGGGAACTACAATGAGCAGTTCTTC.

The rearrangement links TRBV7-2 to TRBJ2-3; 7 bases fit TRBD2. This CDR3 contains 16 residues. Germline V lookup: CDR1 SGHTA, CDR2 FQGNSA. Trimming at V came to 5 bases and at J to 3 bases, leaving 11 bases not matched to a gene. The CDR3 loop reads CASSAGTNPGTDTQYF. In DNA form, the CDR3 reads TGTGCCAGCAGCGCTGGGACTAACCCAGGGACAGATACGCAGTATTTT.